This T cell receptor (beta chain) was captured by sequencing in a study of shared clonotypes between healthy human individuals. CDR3 length: 16 amino acids. Per germline, CDR1 SGHAT and CDR2 FQNNGV. V was pared by 1 base and J by 4 bases, with 4 bases of the junction left unmatched. Study-wide results and caveats: Non-shared clonotypes had lower generation probabilities than those shared by all four donors. A handful of donors shared around 5.1% of their naive CD4 clonotypes.

In regard to this clone: Its cognate antigen is unknown.

Every immunoSEQ plate was one replicate of a subset's evenly spread DNA. Profiling relied on immunoSEQ multiplex PCR, and the TCRdb table lists in-frame clones only, not all of them. The sample has roughly 2 million clones; approximately 96% are singletons. Sequencing was carried out using naive CD4+ T cells sorted from blood. Subset meaning: CD45RA+ positively selected. The chain is built from TRBV11-2 and TRBJ2-5; 12 positions match TRBD2. The receptor was derived from a man younger than 35 in good health. DNA of the CDR3: TGTGCCAGCAGCTTAGGCCGACTAGCGGGAGTAGAGACCCAGTACTTC. Amino acid sequence: CASSLGRLAGVETQYF.